The 30 T cell receptor beta chains presented below share a single source sample, sequenced in a study of T cell responses to AZD1222 COVID-19 vaccine. Profiled with immunoSEQ multiplex PCR; TCRdb holds only in-frame clones, not every one. The table lists just under 150,000 clones, roughly nine tenths of them singletons. Sequences were derived from peripheral blood, sampled 28 days after the second AZD1222 dose. Receptors originate from an adult who received the AZD1222 COVID-19 vaccine.

The chain uses TRBV4-1 and TRBJ1-6; 8 bases align to TRBD1. The junction had 13 bases not matched to a gene; V was cut back by 5 bases and J by 7 bases. Germline V lookup: CDR1 MGHRA, CDR2 YSYEKL. The CDR3 is made up of 17 amino acids. The CDR3, as DNA: TGCGCCAGCAGCGATGAGCGGCGGACAGGGAGGAATTCACCCCTCCACTTT. Its translation: CASSDERRTGRNSPLHF.

The gene calls are TRBV7-7 and TRBJ2-2; D tentatively fits TRBD1 or TRBD2 (5 bases each). Trimming took off 3 bases at V and 5 bases at J, with 19 bases between the two ends. The CDR3 sequence is 17 residues long. CDR1 is SSHAT, CDR2 FNYEAQ, per germline (reference sequence). The CDR3 DNA follows: TGTGCCAGCAGCTTGATGCCCGGGACCCGAGGTACCGGGGAGCTGTTTTTT. Its protein product is CASSLMPGTRGTGELFF.

The V gene is TRBV18, the J gene TRBJ1-1; D unresolved. This CDR3 region has 13 residues. V was shortened by 6 bases and J by 1 base, with 9 bases between the two germline ends. CDR1 KGHSH and CDR2 LQKENI come from the germline V gene. The CDR3 DNA reads as TGTGCCAGCTCCTCCCAGAAGAACACTGAAGCTTTCTTT. It encodes CASSSQKNTEAFF. The full variable domain, with the rest looked up from reference TRBV18 and TRBJ1-1, is NAGVMQNPRHLVRRRGQEARLRCSPMKGHSHVYWYRQLPEEGLKFMVYLQKENIIDESGMPKERFSAEFPKEGPSILRIQQVVRGDSAAYFCASSSQKNTEAFFGQGTRLTVV.

This sequence joins TRBV6-2 or TRBV6-3 and TRBJ2-7; D possibly uses TRBD1 or TRBD2 (5 bases each). Trimming took 5 bases from V and 3 from J, leaving 11 bases between them. The CDR3 totals 13 residues. The germline V gene has CDR1 MNHEY and CDR2 SVGEGT. Written as DNA, the CDR3 is TGTGCCAGCAGTAGTAGAGGGGTCTACGAGCAGTACTTC. Translation: CASSSRGVYEQYF.

This rearrangement joins TRBV6-5 to TRBJ2-6; 10 nucleotides line up with TRBD1. The ends lost 8 bases at V and 4 bases at J; junction bases unmatched: 5. Germline CDR1 MNHEY, CDR2 SVGAGI. The CDR3 length is 15 residues. CDR3 coding DNA: TGTGCCAGCGGGACAGGGGAAAGCGGGGCCAACGTCCTGACTTTC. Amino acid sequence: CASGTGESGANVLTF.

This clone was counted once. The V and J genes are TRBV28 and TRBJ1-6; tentatively, D is TRBD1 (5 bases). The CDR3 is 16 amino acids. Germline CDR1 and CDR2: MDHEN and SYDVKM. Trimming left V 2 bases short and J 10 bases short, with 18 bases between. The CDR3 DNA follows: TGTGCCAGCAGTTTAGTTGGGGGAGGCCTTGGATCACCCCTCCACTTT. Amino acid sequence: CASSLVGGGLGSPLHF.

This clone was counted once. The rearrangement uses TRBV27 and TRBJ2-1, with D possibly TRBD2 on 6 matching bases. CDR3 length equals 13 residues. Germline lookup yields CDR1 MNHEY and CDR2 SMNVEV (reference sequence). The ends were cut back, 7 bases at V and 7 bases at J, with 14 bases in the middle. The CDR3 region has the DNA TGTGCCAGCAAGTACGGGAGACAGAATGAGCAGTTCTTC. It specifies CASKYGRQNEQFF.

The V call is TRBV19, the J call TRBJ1-1; TRBD1 matches at 7 bases. The length of the CDR3 is 15 residues. With V trimmed by 5 bases and J by 3 bases, 9 bases remained unmatched. Germline-derived CDR1 and CDR2 are LNHDA and SQIVND (reference sequence). CDR3 loop: CASSPQGILDTEAFF. The CDR3 DNA follows: TGTGCCAGTAGTCCACAGGGGATTTTGGACACTGAAGCTTTCTTT.

This chain uses TRBV6-5 with TRBJ1-2; tentative D call: TRBD1 (5 bases). CDR1 and CDR2 (germline): MNHEY, SVGAGI. The CDR3 is 14 residues long. Trimming left V 0 bases short and J 2 bases short, with 7 bases between. The CDR3 protein is CASSYSWDNYGYTF. The CDR3 region has the DNA TGTGCCAGCAGTTACTCGTGGGACAACTATGGCTACACCTTC.

This rearrangement joins TRBV7-2 to TRBJ1-4; 7 nucleotides agree with TRBD1. The CDR3 spans 13 residues. The ends lost 6 bases at V and 7 bases at J; junction bases unmatched: 5. The germline V gene encodes CDR1 SGHTA and CDR2 FQGNSA. DNA of the CDR3: TGTGCCAGCAGTACACAGGGGAGTGAAAAACTGTTTTTT. This gives the protein CASSTQGSEKLFF.

The CDR3, as DNA: TGTGCCACCAGTGACCCGGGCCCTAGCAGGGACTACAATGAGCAGTTCTTC. Translated: CATSDPGPSRDYNEQFF. J is TRBJ2-1 and V is TRBV24-1, with D tentatively TRBD1 or TRBD2 (5 bases each). Germline V CDR1 and CDR2: KGHDR, SFDVKD. Trimming removed 4 bases at V and 3 bases at J, with 18 bases between. This CDR3 contains 17 residues.

The V call is TRBV9, the J call TRBJ2-7, with D possibly matching TRBD1 (6 bases). V was clipped by 4 bases and J by 2 bases, with 13 bases between them. Germline V gene sequence: CDR1 SGDLS, CDR2 YYNGEE. CDR3 size: 14 residues. CDR3 residues: CASSPPGETYEQYF. As DNA, the CDR3 is TGTGCCAGCAGCCCGCCAGGGGAGACCTACGAGCAGTACTTC.

The chain couples TRBV6-5 to TRBJ2-6; tentatively, D is TRBD1 (5 bases). Per germline, CDR1 MNHEY and CDR2 SVGAGI. Trimming took 6 bases from V and 1 from J, leaving 10 bases between them. The CDR3 spans 15 residues. Here the CDR3 DNA reads TGTGCCAGCAGCCTCACAGGATCTGGGGCCAACGTCCTGACTTTC. Amino acids: CASSLTGSGANVLTF.

The chain uses TRBV20-1 and TRBJ1-1; no firm D call. CDR3 length: 11 residues. CDR1 DFQATT and CDR2 SNEGSKA come from the germline V gene (reference sequence). Trimming took off 0 bases at V and 5 bases at J, with 4 bases between the two ends. The chain's CDR3 is CSARDFTEAFF. In nucleotides, the CDR3 is TGCAGTGCTAGAGATTTTACTGAAGCTTTCTTT.

The chain is built from TRBV24-1 and TRBJ1-5; D gene ambiguous. The CDR3 runs 15 residues. Germline CDR1 reads KGHDR; CDR2 reads SFDVKD. The V end was cut by 3 bases, the J end by 2 bases, with 10 bases between. The CDR3 is CATSDTQTGNQPQHF. The CDR3 DNA is TGTGCCACCAGTGATACTCAGACGGGCAATCAGCCCCAGCATTTT.

This chain connects TRBV7-9 to TRBJ2-2; D remains ambiguous. V was cut by 5 bases and J by 1 base, with 14 bases left in between. CDR3 length equals 16 residues. Germline V gene sequence: CDR1 SEHNR, CDR2 FQNEAQ (reference sequence). The chain's CDR3 is CASSVTRGENTGELFF. The CDR3 DNA reads TGTGCCAGCAGCGTCACCAGAGGAGAGAACACCGGGGAGCTGTTTTTT.

The chain carries TRBV4-3 and TRBJ1-1; D possibly corresponds to TRBD1 (6 bases). This CDR3 spans 15 amino acids. CDR1 is LGHNA, CDR2 YSLEER, per germline. V was pared by 0 bases and J by 7 bases, with 15 bases between. The CDR3 DNA reads TGCGCCAGCAGCCAAGATGCCGGGACACCATTTGAAGCTTTCTTT. Amino acid sequence: CASSQDAGTPFEAFF.

The chain employs TRBV6-1 and TRBJ2-1; D call uncertain. V lost 3 bases and J 5 bases, leaving 8 bases between the germline ends. Germline loops: CDR1 MNHNS, CDR2 SASEGT. The CDR3 contains 13 residues. CDR3 in DNA: TGTGCCAGCAGTGAGGATGAGCACAATGAGCAGTTCTTC. It encodes CASSEDEHNEQFF.

The CDR3 DNA reads as TGTGCCAGCAGTCCAGAGGGGGTTGGGGGCCAAGAGACCCAGTACTTC. Translation gives CASSPEGVGGQETQYF. The chain is built from TRBV27 and TRBJ2-5; tentative D call: TRBD1 (6 bases). The CDR3 covers 16 residues. Between the trimmed V and J ends, which lost 5 bases and 1 base, there was a span of 17 bases. The germline gives CDR1 MNHEY, CDR2 SMNVEV (reference sequence).

This clone was observed a few times. The chain carries TRBV7-9 and TRBJ2-1, with 15 bases that match TRBD2. From germline, CDR1 is SEHNR and CDR2 FQNEAQ (reference sequence). This CDR3 is 19 amino acids long. V gave up 5 bases and J gave up 5 bases; unmatched junction bases: 13. The CDR3 protein is CASSLRRGLAGGRNNEQFF. In DNA, the CDR3 is TGTGCCAGCAGCCTTCGGCGAGGACTAGCGGGGGGGCGGAACAATGAGCAGTTCTTC.

The rearrangement uses TRBV18 and TRBJ2-1, with 7 bases that match TRBD1. This CDR3 contains 14 residues. With V trimmed by 3 bases and J by 6 bases, 5 bases remained unmatched. CDR1 and CDR2 (germline): KGHSH, LQKENI. CDR3 in amino acids: CASSPGQPSNEQFF. The CDR3 nucleotides read TGTGCCAGCTCACCGGGACAGCCCTCCAATGAGCAGTTCTTC.

The chain links TRBV4-1 to TRBJ2-7, with 9 bases fitting TRBD1. The V gene's germline CDR1 is MGHRA and CDR2 YSYEKL. This CDR3 spans 15 amino acids. V shed 4 bases, J shed 3 bases, and the junction held 7 bases outside the gene matches. CDR3 nucleotide sequence: TGCGCCAGCAGCCCATCGACAGGGGGTGTCTACGAGCAGTACTTC. This translates into CASSPSTGGVYEQYF.

The chain combines TRBV27 with TRBJ1-4; TRBD1 might be the D (5 bases). V shed 6 bases and J shed 4 bases, with 15 bases lying between them. Germline V gene lookup returns CDR1 MNHEY and CDR2 SMNVEV (reference sequence). The CDR3 consists of 15 residues. The CDR3 protein is CASSPAGGYNEKLFF. CDR3 bases: TGTGCCAGCAGCCCCGCGGGGGGGTATAATGAAAAACTGTTTTTT.

The chain joins TRBV29-1 to TRBJ1-4; 10 nucleotides match TRBD1. This CDR3 has 12 amino acids. J was trimmed by 5 bases and V by 6 bases; bases with no gene match: 0. The V gene's germline CDR1 is SQVTM and CDR2 ANQGSEA. CDR3 protein: CSVGQGNEKLFF. The CDR3 DNA follows: TGCAGCGTGGGACAGGGGAATGAAAAACTGTTTTTT.

The rearrangement links TRBV19 to TRBJ1-6; the D gene is possibly TRBD1 (5 bases). V was pared by 1 base and J by 10 bases, with 14 bases between. Germline V gene lookup returns CDR1 LNHDA and CDR2 SQIVND (reference sequence). This CDR3 spans 15 amino acids. This chain's CDR3 is CASSIGDSRRSPLHF. CDR3 coding DNA: TGTGCCAGTAGTATAGGTGACAGTCGTCGGTCACCCCTCCACTTT. Together with reference TRBV19 and TRBJ1-6, the CDR3 gives the full variable domain: DGGITQSPKYLFRKEGQNVTLSCEQNLNHDAMYWYRQDPGQGLRLIYYSQIVNDFQKGDIAEGYSVSREKKESFPLTVTSAQKNPTAFYLCASSIGDSRRSPLHFGNGTRLTVT.

This clone came up a few times. The J gene is TRBJ1-1, the V gene TRBV6-5; D gene ambiguous. Trimming shortened V by 4 bases and J by 1 base, and 7 bases separated the two germline ends. Germline V CDR1 and CDR2: MNHEY, SVGAGI. This CDR3 contains 13 residues. CDR3 region: CASSLYKNTEAFF. DNA for the CDR3: TGTGCCAGCAGTTTGTACAAGAACACTGAAGCTTTCTTT.

The rearrangement links TRBV7-3 to TRBJ1-1; no clear D gene. Trimming cost V 0 bases and J 4 bases, with 9 bases left between them. This CDR3 region has 14 residues. Germline V CDR1 and CDR2: SGHTA, FQGTGA. For the CDR3, the DNA is TGTGCCAGCAGCTTAACTAGCCTGGGCACTGAAGCTTTCTTT. Residues: CASSLTSLGTEAFF.

This sequence joins TRBV4-1 and TRBJ2-1; 9 positions match TRBD2. The V and J ends lost 1 base and 1 base, in that order; junction bases with no gene match: 8. There are 18 residues in the CDR3. CDR1 is MGHRA and CDR2 is YSYEKL in the germline V gene. Here the CDR3 DNA reads TGCGCCAGCAGCCAAGTAGCGGGAGTATTTGCGTCCTACAATGAGCAGTTCTTC. It is translated as CASSQVAGVFASYNEQFF.

The chain recombines TRBV7-2 with TRBJ1-1; D may be TRBD1 (6 bases). This CDR3 contains 15 residues. V shed 5 bases and J shed 4 bases, with 17 bases lying between them. Germline values: CDR1 SGHTA, CDR2 FQGNSA. The CDR3 DNA is TGTGCCAGCAGCCCTAGGGGGAAATTTGGCACTGAAGCTTTCTTT. Translating it yields CASSPRGKFGTEAFF.

The DNA of the CDR3 is TGTGCCAGTAGTATAGACCACAGGGACCAAGAGACCCAGTACTTC. It translates to CASSIDHRDQETQYF. The chain recombines TRBV19 with TRBJ2-5; maybe TRBD1 (6 bases). V was trimmed by 0 bases and J by 0 bases, leaving 8 bases between them. Germline V gives CDR1 LNHDA, CDR2 SQIVND (reference sequence). The CDR3 is 15 amino acids.